Below, one TCR beta chain is given with its context. Its antigen is as yet unknown. There are 14 residues in the CDR3. Germline V gene data show CDR1 as SEHNR and CDR2 as FQNEAQ (reference sequence). V gave up 1 base and J gave up 2 bases, with 9 bases separating them. This record belongs to a study of shared clonotypes between healthy human individuals. Study overall: Researchers drew samples from a couple of women and a few men aged 18 to 49.

Sequenced by immunoSEQ multiplex PCR; TCRdb stores in-frame clones only, minus some. Altogether 2 million to 2.5 million clones are present, 93% being singletons, with the ten largest covering 0.3% to 0.4%. Study-wide results and caveats: Sequencing depth was a factor that was expected to affect clonotype sharing among donors.

Material: naive CD4+ T cells from PBMCs. Described subset: CD45RA+ positively selected. The clonotype was recovered from a young man in good health. Some clones in this sample may be carry-over from other donors' samples. The chain is built from TRBV7-9 and TRBJ2-7, with D perhaps matching TRBD1 (6 bases). CDR3 in amino acids: CASSLETGTYEQYF. The CDR3 DNA is TGTGCCAGCAGCTTAGAGACAGGTACCTACGAGCAGTACTTC.